A selection of T cell receptor beta chains follows, all from one sample in a study of blood T cell repertoires in COVID-19. Assay: immunoSEQ multiplex PCR; the TCRdb copy retains only in-frame clones and omits some. The top ten hold less than 1.5% of the sample, which has around 200,000 clones, about 85% seen once. The sample was peripheral blood. These receptors were taken from a young man with acute or convalescent COVID-19. The CDR3 runs from the conserved cysteine through the conserved F or W. The D gene is left open where the match is weak. A row's size may be missing; if present it is once, few, many or a size class.

size,D,J,V,CDR3,DNA
many,-,TRBJ1-2,TRBV2,CASSGDRLYGYTF,TGTGCCAGCAGTGGTGACAGGCTCTATGGCTACACCTTC
-,TRBD2,TRBJ2-1,TRBV5-1,CASSFQSGTSYNEQFF,TGCGCCAGCAGCTTCCAAAGCGGGACTTCCTACAATGAGCAGTTCTTC
-,TRBD2,TRBJ2-3,TRBV6-1,CASSEALLAGGTDTQYF,TGTGCCAGCAGTGAAGCGCTATTAGCGGGAGGCACAGATACGCAGTATTTT
-,TRBD1,TRBJ1-6,TRBV28,CASSLSGAGGNSPLHF,TGTGCCAGCAGTTTGTCGGGGGCAGGGGGTAATTCACCCCTCCACTTT
-,TRBD1,TRBJ2-3,TRBV3-1/TRBV3-2,CASSFSPGQGLFYSADTQYF,TGTGCCAGCAGCTTTTCCCCGGGACAGGGGTTATTTTACAGCGCAGATACGCAGTATTTT
-,TRBD2,TRBJ2-1,TRBV30,CAWEGGHHEQFF,TGTGCCTGGGAGGGAGGGCACCATGAGCAGTTCTTC
-,-,TRBJ2-5,TRBV7-9,CASSLPGVETQYF,TGTGCCAGCAGCTTACCGGGAGTGGAGACCCAGTACTTC
-,-,TRBJ2-3,TRBV3-1/TRBV3-2,CASSPLTGTDTQYF,TGTGCCAGCAGCCCCCTTACAGGGACAGATACGCAGTATTTT
-,TRBD1,TRBJ2-3,TRBV27,CASRPTDRGGTDTQYF,TGTGCCAGCAGGCCGACTGACAGGGGAGGCACAGATACGCAGTATTTT
-,TRBD1,TRBJ2-1,TRBV7-3,CASSLRGQGLDNEQFF,TGTGCCAGCAGCCTAAGAGGACAGGGTCTGGACAATGAGCAGTTCTTC
-,-,TRBJ1-1,TRBV19,CASSIAEGTEAFF,TGTGCCAGTAGTATAGCTGAGGGCACTGAAGCTTTCTTT
-,-,TRBJ2-2,TRBV28,CASNIRRQISGELFF,TGTGCCAGCAACATCCGACGACAGATCTCCGGGGAGCTGTTTTTT
-,-,TRBJ2-5,TRBV5-6,CASSLAIRGLRETQYF,TGTGCCAGCAGCTTGGCCATAAGGGGCCTAAGGGAGACCCAGTACTTC
-,TRBD1,TRBJ1-1,TRBV5-5,CASSREGQGGTEAFF,TGTGCCAGCAGCAGGGAGGGACAGGGAGGCACTGAAGCTTTCTTT
-,-,TRBJ1-6,TRBV30,CAWTELYNSPLHF,TGTGCCTGGACGGAACTATATAATTCACCCCTCCACTTT
-,-,TRBJ2-1,TRBV7-9,CASSRALSGTYNEQFF,TGTGCCAGCAGCCGAGCCCTCTCCGGGACCTACAATGAGCAGTTCTTC
-,TRBD1,TRBJ1-1,TRBV14,CASRRGQGNTEAFF,TGTGCCAGCAGGCGTGGACAGGGGAACACTGAAGCTTTCTTT
-,TRBD2,TRBJ2-7,TRBV7-8,CASSFGTSGGYEQYF,TGTGCCAGCAGCTTTGGGACTAGCGGGGGTTACGAGCAGTACTTC
-,-,TRBJ2-3,TRBV13,CASSPPYGSMTDTQYF,TGTGCCAGCAGCCCCCCCTACGGGAGTATGACAGATACGCAGTATTTT
-,TRBD2,TRBJ2-2,TRBV2,CASTEEASGVSGELFF,TGTGCCAGCACCGAAGAGGCTAGCGGGGTGAGCGGGGAGCTGTTTTTT
-,-,TRBJ2-7,TRBV7-3,CASSPYPGSYEQYF,TGTGCCAGCAGCCCATACCCCGGGTCCTACGAGCAGTACTTC
once,TRBD2,TRBJ2-3,TRBV4-1,CASSQASSASGTDTQYF,TGCGCCAGCAGCCAAGCAAGTAGCGCTAGCGGGACAGATACGCAGTATTTT
once,-,TRBJ1-2,TRBV5-4,CASKPDATYGYTF,TGTGCCAGCAAACCGGATGCGACTTATGGCTACACCTTC
-,-,TRBJ2-7,TRBV19,CASSINLPPYEQYF,TGTGCCAGTAGTATTAACTTACCTCCCTACGAGCAGTACTTC
-,-,TRBJ1-3,TRBV19,CASSMRVTSGNTIYF,TGTGCCAGTAGTATGAGGGTTACCTCTGGAAACACCATATATTTT
few,TRBD2,TRBJ2-3,TRBV5-1,CASSPSPAGGSDTQYF,TGCGCCAGCAGCCCCTCCCCAGCGGGAGGGTCAGATACGCAGTATTTT
-,-,TRBJ1-1,TRBV7-7,CASSRTENTEAFF,TGTGCTAGCAGCCGCACTGAGAACACTGAAGCTTTCTTT
-,TRBD2,TRBJ2-1,TRBV4-2,CASSQATIAGGLTEQFF,TGTGCCAGCAGCCAAGCCACCATAGCGGGGGGGCTCACTGAGCAGTTCTTC
few,-,TRBJ2-7,TRBV28,CASSPLRGLRSYEQYF,TGTGCCAGCAGCCCTTTGAGGGGACTGCGCTCCTACGAGCAGTACTTC
-,-,TRBJ1-1,TRBV12-3/TRBV12-4,CASSPGPEAFF,TGTGCCAGCAGCCCAGGCCCTGAAGCTTTCTTT
-,TRBD1,TRBJ1-4,TRBV28,CASSFSWTGPINEKLFF,TGTGCCAGCAGTTTCTCTTGGACAGGACCGATTAATGAAAAACTGTTTTTT
-,-,TRBJ1-4,TRBV15,CATSRTIPGEKLFF,TGTGCCACCAGCAGAACTATACCGGGGGAAAAACTGTTTTTT
-,TRBD1,TRBJ1-2,TRBV5-1,CASSSTGAHNYGYTF,TGCGCCAGCAGCTCGACAGGGGCGCATAACTATGGCTACACCTTC
-,TRBD1,TRBJ1-1,TRBV7-8,CASSFGQGTTEAFF,TGTGCCAGCAGCTTTGGACAGGGGACCACTGAAGCTTTCTTT
-,-,TRBJ1-6,TRBV5-1,CASSSGFLGNSPLHF,TGCGCCAGCAGCTCCGGCTTCCTGGGCAATTCACCCCTCCACTTT
-,TRBD2,TRBJ2-1,TRBV27,CASSLPRGLAGAKSYNEQFF,TGTGCCAGCAGTCTCCCCCGCGGACTAGCGGGAGCTAAGTCCTACAATGAGCAGTTCTTC
-,-,TRBJ2-7,TRBV30,CAWKGRGRAYEQYF,TGTGCCTGGAAGGGCAGGGGCCGTGCCTACGAGCAGTACTTC
-,-,TRBJ2-1,TRBV5-1,CASSPGGQAYNEQFF,TGCGCCAGCAGCCCGGGGGGCCAGGCCTACAATGAGCAGTTCTTC
-,TRBD2,TRBJ2-3,TRBV29-1,CSVGLAGGPDTQYF,TGCAGCGTTGGTTTAGCGGGAGGGCCAGATACGCAGTATTTT
-,-,TRBJ1-4,TRBV24-1,CATSDVGVGYEKLFF,TGTGCCACCAGTGATGTGGGAGTTGGGTATGAAAAACTGTTTTTT
-,TRBD1,TRBJ2-3,TRBV5-4,CASSFPGQGADTQYF,TGTGCCAGCAGCTTCCCGGGACAGGGAGCAGATACGCAGTATTTT
-,-,TRBJ2-7,TRBV28,CASSFAGKPYEQYF,TGTGCCAGCAGTTTCGCCGGGAAGCCCTACGAGCAGTACTTC
-,TRBD2,TRBJ2-7,TRBV5-1,CASSLLAETYEQYF,TGCGCCAGCAGCTTGCTAGCGGAGACCTACGAGCAGTACTTC
-,TRBD1,TRBJ1-2,TRBV29-1,CSVVNQGQDYGYTF,TGCAGCGTTGTTAATCAGGGACAGGACTATGGCTACACCTTC
-,-,TRBJ1-6,TRBV10-3,CAIASDNSPLHF,TGTGCCATCGCGTCGGATAATTCACCCCTCCACTTT
-,TRBD1,TRBJ2-7,TRBV28,CASSFRDRGSYEQYF,TGTGCCAGCAGCTTCCGGGACAGGGGTTCCTACGAGCAGTACTTC
-,TRBD1,TRBJ1-3,TRBV28,CASSLGDRAGNTIYF,TGTGCCAGCAGTTTAGGGGACAGGGCTGGAAACACCATATATTTT
once,-,TRBJ2-3,TRBV5-5,CASSLRQVVTDTQYF,TGTGCCAGCAGCTTGAGGCAGGTGGTTACAGATACGCAGTATTTT
once,TRBD1,TRBJ1-2,TRBV6-5,CASRMGQNYGYTF,TGTGCCAGCAGGATGGGACAGAACTATGGCTACACCTTC
-,TRBD1,TRBJ2-4,TRBV5-1,CASSSDRGIGSKNIQYF,TGCGCCAGCAGCTCCGACAGGGGAATTGGGTCCAAAAACATTCAGTACTTC
-,-,TRBJ1-6,TRBV4-2,CASSQEPRGQSGSPLHF,TGTGCCAGCAGCCAAGAGCCCAGGGGTCAGTCAGGCTCACCCCTCCACTTT
-,TRBD2,TRBJ2-7,TRBV7-8,CASSHGMGGVEQYF,TGTGCCAGCAGCCATGGAATGGGGGGGGTCGAGCAGTACTTC
-,-,TRBJ1-1,TRBV28,CASSRTRVYGITEAFF,TGTGCCAGCAGTCGTACCCGGGTTTACGGCATTACTGAAGCTTTCTTT